These 20 T cell receptor beta chains originate from one sample sequenced in a study of blood T cell repertoires in COVID-19. The protocol was immunoSEQ multiplex PCR, while the TCRdb copy is restricted to in-frame clones and leaves out a portion. Of 390,000 or so clones in the sample, 80% to 90% were seen once. Specimen: peripheral blood. Receptors originate from a woman aged 25 to 39 with COVID-19, enrolled during active disease.

This clone came up a few times. V usage is TRBV10-1 and J usage is TRBJ1-5; D gene uncertain. Between the trimmed V and J ends, which lost 3 bases and 4 bases, there was a span of 7 bases. CDR1 WNHNN and CDR2 SYGVQD come from the germline V gene (reference sequence). The CDR3 is 13 amino acids. The CDR3 reads CASSESVNQPQHF. As DNA, the CDR3 is TGCGCCAGCAGTGAATCGGTAAATCAGCCCCAGCATTTT.

The rearrangement links TRBV2 to TRBJ2-3, with 9 bases identical to TRBD1. This CDR3 spans 13 amino acids. The germline V gene encodes CDR1 SNHLY and CDR2 FYNNEI. J gave up 1 base and V 11 bases, and 4 bases lay outside the gene matches. The CDR3 region has the DNA TGTGCCCCTCGACAGGGGGGCACAGATACGCAGTATTTT. Translating gives CAPRQGGTDTQYF.

For the CDR3, the DNA is TGTGCCAGCAGCGGAGGACATCCGGGAGAGACCCAGTACTTC. Its translation: CASSGGHPGETQYF. The rearrangement joins TRBV9 to TRBJ2-5; the D gene is possibly TRBD1 (5 bases). Trimming stripped 3 bases from V and 4 bases from J, with 13 bases between. This CDR3 region has 14 residues. CDR1 is SGDLS, CDR2 YYNGEE, per germline. Based on the CDR3 plus reference TRBV9 and TRBJ2-5, the full variable domain is DSGVTQTPKHLITATGQRVTLRCSPRSGDLSVYWYQQSLDQGLQFLIQYYNGEERAKGNILERFSAQQFPDLHSELNLSSLELGDSALYFCASSGGHPGETQYFGPGTRLLVL.

The rearrangement links TRBV24-1 to TRBJ2-3, with D possibly TRBD2 on 5 matching bases. Per germline, CDR1 KGHDR and CDR2 SFDVKD. The CDR3 has 15 residues. Trimming stripped 9 bases from V and 1 base from J, with 16 bases between. The CDR3 protein is CATSTGRGGTDTQYF. CDR3 nucleotide sequence: TGTGCCACCTCTACCGGACGGGGAGGCACAGATACGCAGTATTTT.

The J gene is TRBJ2-1, the V gene TRBV12-3 or TRBV12-4, with D hard to call. Trimming took off 2 bases at V and 8 bases at J, with 4 bases between the two ends. The CDR3 totals 11 residues. The CDR3 sequence: CASSLFYEQFF. CDR3 bases: TGTGCCAGCAGTTTATTCTATGAGCAGTTCTTC.

This clone is a singleton in its sample. The V gene is TRBV27, the J gene TRBJ2-7, with TRBD1 matching over 9 bases. Germline loops: CDR1 MNHEY, CDR2 SMNVEV (reference sequence). The CDR3 runs to 14 residues. V was clipped by 5 bases and J by 3 bases; unmatched bases: 5. The CDR3 DNA reads as TGTGCCAGCAGTCCAAGACAGGGGGGCTACGAGCAGTACTTC. Its protein product is CASSPRQGGYEQYF.

The V gene is TRBV4-3, the J gene TRBJ2-3; the match to TRBD2 covers 8 bases. The CDR3 is 17 residues long. Losses at the gene ends were 0 bases for V and 1 base for J; bases not matched to a gene: 6. Germline-derived CDR1 and CDR2 are LGHNA and YSLEER. The CDR3 nucleotides read TGCGCCAGCAGCCAAGACTGGGCGGGGGGCCGCACAGATACGCAGTATTTT. Translating gives CASSQDWAGGRTDTQYF.

This chain joins TRBV7-2 and TRBJ2-1; 12 nucleotides line up with TRBD2. V gave up 3 bases and J gave up 7 bases; unmatched junction bases: 4. The germline V gene has CDR1 SGHTA and CDR2 FQGNSA. There are 15 residues in the CDR3. The CDR3 here is CASSLSGTSGNEQFF. The CDR3 bases are TGTGCCAGCAGCTTGTCCGGGACTAGCGGGAATGAGCAGTTCTTC.

The CDR3 protein is CASSLYPVNTGELFF. For the CDR3, the DNA is TGCGCCAGCAGCTTGTATCCGGTTAACACCGGGGAGCTGTTTTTT. The chain employs TRBV5-1 and TRBJ2-2; D not certain. The CDR3 contains 15 residues. From germline, CDR1 is SGHRS and CDR2 YFSETQ. V lost 1 base and J lost 2, with 9 bases in between.

In DNA, the CDR3 is TGTGCCACCAGGGAGGGACCCAGCACAGATACGCAGTATTTT. Translated: CATREGPSTDTQYF. The V and J genes are TRBV15 and TRBJ2-3; weak D call: TRBD2 (6 bases). The CDR3 covers 14 residues. The germline gives CDR1 LNHNV, CDR2 YYDKDF (reference sequence). V was clipped by 6 bases and J by 0 bases, with 10 bases between them. Based on the CDR3 plus reference TRBV15 and TRBJ2-3, the full variable domain is DAMVIQNPRYQVTQFGKPVTLSCSQTLNHNVMYWYQQKSSQAPKLLFHYYDKDFNNEADTPDNFQSRRPNTSFCFLDIRSPGLGDTAMYLCATREGPSTDTQYFGPGTRLTVL.

The chain is built from TRBV4-1 and TRBJ2-1; 11 bases agree with TRBD1. The CDR3 contains 14 residues. Germline V lookup: CDR1 MGHRA, CDR2 YSYEKL. After removal of 1 base from V and 9 bases from J, the junction contained 2 bases not matched to a gene. The CDR3 reads CASSQVGTGGEQFF. The CDR3 bases are TGCGCCAGCAGCCAAGTAGGGACAGGGGGTGAGCAGTTCTTC.

This clone has only a few counts. This chain links TRBV19 with TRBJ1-6; D remains ambiguous. CDR1 is LNHDA, CDR2 SQIVND, per germline (reference sequence). Trimming removed 4 bases from V and 10 bases from J, with 8 bases in between. The CDR3 length is 12 residues. The CDR3 region is CASSKVRSPLHF. The CDR3, as DNA: TGTGCCAGTAGTAAGGTGAGGTCACCCCTCCACTTT.

V is TRBV3-1 (or the pseudogene TRBV3-2) and J is TRBJ2-5; weak D call: TRBD2 (5 bases). Germline V CDR1 and CDR2: LGHDT, YNNKEL (reference sequence). This CDR3 region has 16 residues. The V end was cut by 1 base, the J end by 1 base, with 13 bases between. In DNA, the CDR3 is TGTGCCAGCAGCCAAGTCACGGGATTCCCCCAAGAGACCCAGTACTTC. It codes for CASSQVTGFPQETQYF.

V and J are TRBV5-5 and TRBJ2-7; the D gene is possibly TRBD2 (6 bases). Germline V gene sequence: CDR1 SGHKS, CDR2 YYEKEE (reference sequence). V lost 0 bases, J lost 6 bases, and 10 bases lay in between. The CDR3 totals 13 residues. CDR3 sequence (DNA): TGTGCCAGCAGCTTGGGGGATAGCGGCGAGCAGTACTTC. Its protein product is CASSLGDSGEQYF.

The chain links TRBV18 to TRBJ2-2; weak D call: TRBD2 (6 bases). CDR3 length: 17 amino acids. CDR1 is KGHSH, CDR2 LQKENI, per germline. Between the trimmed V and J ends, which lost 0 bases and 4 bases, there was a span of 15 bases. The CDR3 bases are TGTGCCAGCTCACCACCGAGCGCACCCGGGAGCACCGGGGAGCTGTTTTTT. Translating it yields CASSPPSAPGSTGELFF.

The chain uses TRBV29-1 and TRBJ2-5; possibly TRBD1 for D (5 bases). Germline CDR1 SQVTM, CDR2 ANQGSEA. CDR3 size: 14 residues. V lost 5 bases and J lost 1, with 14 bases in between. The DNA of the CDR3 is TGCAGCGTTTCCAGGGTAGATATCCAAGAGACCCAGTACTTC. This codes for CSVSRVDIQETQYF.

The sample holds one count of this clone. The chain links TRBV6-5 to TRBJ1-6, with a weak D call TRBD1 (6 bases). Germline assignment: CDR1 MNHEY and CDR2 SVGAGI. V lost 7 bases, J lost 7 bases, and 17 bases lay in between. The CDR3 runs 15 residues. In nucleotides, the CDR3 is TGTGCCAGCAACGAGGGCAGGGGAGAGAATTCACCCCTCCACTTT. Translated: CASNEGRGENSPLHF.

The chain uses TRBV2 and TRBJ1-5; the D gene is possibly TRBD1 (5 bases). This CDR3 has 17 amino acids. V lost 7 bases to trimming and J lost 0 bases, with 19 bases between them. In germline, CDR1 is SNHLY, CDR2 FYNNEI. As DNA, the CDR3 is TGTGCCAGCACGCCCCCGGGGGGGACGGATAGCAATCAGCCCCAGCATTTT. Its protein is CASTPPGGTDSNQPQHF.

This chain links TRBV7-9 with TRBJ1-2; no firm D call. Germline V gene sequence: CDR1 SEHNR, CDR2 FQNEAQ (reference sequence). The CDR3 runs to 18 residues. Trimming removed 0 bases from V and 4 bases from J, with 21 bases in between. CDR3 DNA sequence: TGTGCCAGCAGCTTAGCGTCCGGGTCCCGAGACCGGGGCTATGGCTACACCTTC. Translating it yields CASSLASGSRDRGYGYTF.

This clone was seen a few times. This chain links TRBV5-6 with TRBJ1-2; TRBD1 agrees at 9 bases. CDR3 size: 13 residues. Germline values: CDR1 SGHDT, CDR2 YYEEEE. V shed 2 bases, J shed 7 bases, and the junction held 3 bases outside the gene matches. The CDR3 bases are TGTGCCAGCAGCTTAACGGACAGGGGTGGCTACACCTTC. Its translation is CASSLTDRGGYTF.